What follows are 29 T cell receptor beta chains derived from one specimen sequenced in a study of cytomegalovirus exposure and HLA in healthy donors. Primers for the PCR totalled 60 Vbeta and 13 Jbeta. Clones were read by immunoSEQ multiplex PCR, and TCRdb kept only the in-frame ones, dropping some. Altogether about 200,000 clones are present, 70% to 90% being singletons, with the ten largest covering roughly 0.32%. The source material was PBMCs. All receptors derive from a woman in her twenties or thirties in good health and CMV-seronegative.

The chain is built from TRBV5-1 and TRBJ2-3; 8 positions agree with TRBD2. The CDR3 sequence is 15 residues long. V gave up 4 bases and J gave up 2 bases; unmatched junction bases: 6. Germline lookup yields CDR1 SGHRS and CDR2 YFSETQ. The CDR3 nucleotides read TGCGCCAGCAGCGATCCTAGCGGGTCCACAGATACGCAGTATTTT. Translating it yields CASSDPSGSTDTQYF.

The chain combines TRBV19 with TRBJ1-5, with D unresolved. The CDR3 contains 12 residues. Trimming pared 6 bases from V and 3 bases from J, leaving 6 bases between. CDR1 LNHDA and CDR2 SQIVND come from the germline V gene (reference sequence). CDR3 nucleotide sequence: TGTGCCAGTAGCCTCGTCAATCAGCCCCAGCATTTT. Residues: CASSLVNQPQHF.

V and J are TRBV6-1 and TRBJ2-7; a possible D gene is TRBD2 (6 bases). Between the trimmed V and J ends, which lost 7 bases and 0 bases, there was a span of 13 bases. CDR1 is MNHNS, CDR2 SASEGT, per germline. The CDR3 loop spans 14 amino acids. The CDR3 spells CASTEWGLSYEQYF. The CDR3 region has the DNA TGTGCCAGCACCGAATGGGGACTCTCCTACGAGCAGTACTTC.

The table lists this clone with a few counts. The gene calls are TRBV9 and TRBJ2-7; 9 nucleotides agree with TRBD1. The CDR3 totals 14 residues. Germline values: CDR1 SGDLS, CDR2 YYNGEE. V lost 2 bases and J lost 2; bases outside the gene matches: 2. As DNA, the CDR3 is TGTGCCAGCAGCGTGGGGGACAGGGCCTACGAGCAGTACTTC. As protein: CASSVGDRAYEQYF.

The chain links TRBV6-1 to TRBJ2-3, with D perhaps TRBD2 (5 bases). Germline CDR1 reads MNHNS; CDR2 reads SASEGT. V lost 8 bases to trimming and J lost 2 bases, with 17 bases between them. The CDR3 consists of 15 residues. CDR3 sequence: CASSPKRYSTDTQYF. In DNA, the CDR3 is TGTGCCAGCTCACCAAAGCGGTATTCCACAGATACGCAGTATTTT.

The CDR3 coding sequence is TGTGCCAGCAGCTTAAGAGGGGGCGCAGGGAACTATGGCTACACCTTC. It codes for CASSLRGGAGNYGYTF. This chain links TRBV7-3 with TRBJ1-2, with 7 bases aligning to TRBD1. The V gene end was trimmed by 1 base and the J gene end by 2 bases; junction bases not matched to a gene: 7. Germline V gives CDR1 SGHTA, CDR2 FQGTGA. The CDR3 consists of 16 residues.

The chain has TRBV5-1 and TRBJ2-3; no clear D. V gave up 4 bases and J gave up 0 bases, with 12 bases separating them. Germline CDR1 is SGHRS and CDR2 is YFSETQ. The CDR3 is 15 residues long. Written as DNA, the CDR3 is TGCGCCAGCAGCCTAAGTTTGCACAGCACAGATACGCAGTATTTT. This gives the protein CASSLSLHSTDTQYF.

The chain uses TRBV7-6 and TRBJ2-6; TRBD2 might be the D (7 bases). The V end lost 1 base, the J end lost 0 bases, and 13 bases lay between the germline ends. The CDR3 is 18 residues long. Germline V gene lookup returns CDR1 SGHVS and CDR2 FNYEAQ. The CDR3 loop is CASSLGGGLLSGANVLTF. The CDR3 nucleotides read TGTGCCAGCAGCTTAGGCGGGGGCTTACTCTCTGGGGCCAACGTCCTGACTTTC.

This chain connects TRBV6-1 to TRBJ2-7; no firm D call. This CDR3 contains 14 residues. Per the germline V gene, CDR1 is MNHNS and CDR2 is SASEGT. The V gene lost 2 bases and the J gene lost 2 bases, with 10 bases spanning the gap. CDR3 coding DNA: TGTGCCAGCAGTGAACTCCCGCCTACCTACGAGCAGTACTTC. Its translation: CASSELPPTYEQYF.

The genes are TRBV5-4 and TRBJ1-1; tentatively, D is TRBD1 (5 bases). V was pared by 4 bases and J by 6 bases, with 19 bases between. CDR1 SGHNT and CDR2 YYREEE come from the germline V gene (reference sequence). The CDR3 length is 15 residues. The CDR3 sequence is CASSPVGGGWAEAFF. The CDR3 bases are TGTGCCAGCAGCCCCGTCGGGGGGGGATGGGCTGAAGCTTTCTTT.

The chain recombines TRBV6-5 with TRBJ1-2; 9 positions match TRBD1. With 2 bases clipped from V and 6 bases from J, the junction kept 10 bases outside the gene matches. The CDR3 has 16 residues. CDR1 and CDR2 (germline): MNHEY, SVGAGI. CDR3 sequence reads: CASSYTRDRVFDGYTF. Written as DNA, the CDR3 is TGTGCCAGCAGTTACACCAGGGACAGGGTATTTGATGGCTACACCTTC.

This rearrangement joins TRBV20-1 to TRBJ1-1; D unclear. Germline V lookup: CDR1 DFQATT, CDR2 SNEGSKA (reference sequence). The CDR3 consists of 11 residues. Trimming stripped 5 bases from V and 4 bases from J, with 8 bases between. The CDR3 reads CSALRTTEAFF. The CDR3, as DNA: TGCAGTGCTCTAAGAACCACTGAAGCTTTCTTT.

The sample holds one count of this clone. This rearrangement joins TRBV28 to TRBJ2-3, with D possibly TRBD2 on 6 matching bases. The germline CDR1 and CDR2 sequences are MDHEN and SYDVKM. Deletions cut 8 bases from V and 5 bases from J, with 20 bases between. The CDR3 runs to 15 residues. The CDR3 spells CASPPWDKGLDTQYF. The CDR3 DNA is TGTGCCAGCCCCCCTTGGGATAAGGGACTAGATACGCAGTATTTT.

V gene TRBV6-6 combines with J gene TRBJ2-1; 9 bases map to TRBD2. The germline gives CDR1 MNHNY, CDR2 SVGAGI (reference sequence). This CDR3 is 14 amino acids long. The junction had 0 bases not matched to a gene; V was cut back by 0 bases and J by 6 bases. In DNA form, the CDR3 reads TGTGCCAGCAGTTACTCGACTAGCGGCAATGAGCAGTTCTTC. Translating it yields CASSYSTSGNEQFF.

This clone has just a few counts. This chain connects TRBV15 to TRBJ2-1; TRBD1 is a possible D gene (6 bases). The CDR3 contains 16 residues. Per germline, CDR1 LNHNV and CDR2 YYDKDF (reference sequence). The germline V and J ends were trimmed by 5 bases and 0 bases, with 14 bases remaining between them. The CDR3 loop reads CATSGHRVASYNEQFF. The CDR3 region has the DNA TGTGCCACCAGCGGTCACAGGGTAGCCTCCTACAATGAGCAGTTCTTC. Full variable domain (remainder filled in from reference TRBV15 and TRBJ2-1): DAMVIQNPRYQVTQFGKPVTLSCSQTLNHNVMYWYQQKSSQAPKLLFHYYDKDFNNEADTPDNFQSRRPNTSFCFLDIRSPGLGDTAMYLCATSGHRVASYNEQFFGPGTRLTVL.

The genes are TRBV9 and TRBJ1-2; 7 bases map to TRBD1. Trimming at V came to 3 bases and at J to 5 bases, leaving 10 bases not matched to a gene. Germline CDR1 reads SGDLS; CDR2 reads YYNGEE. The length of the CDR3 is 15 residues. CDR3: CASSANTGVAYGYTF. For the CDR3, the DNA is TGTGCCAGCAGCGCTAATACAGGGGTAGCTTATGGCTACACCTTC.

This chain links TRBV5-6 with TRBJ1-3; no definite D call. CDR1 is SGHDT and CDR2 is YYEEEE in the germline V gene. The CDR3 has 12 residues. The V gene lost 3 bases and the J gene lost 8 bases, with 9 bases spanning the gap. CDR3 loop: CASSSPRDTIYF. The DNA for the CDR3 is TGTGCCAGCAGCTCGCCGCGGGACACCATATATTTT.

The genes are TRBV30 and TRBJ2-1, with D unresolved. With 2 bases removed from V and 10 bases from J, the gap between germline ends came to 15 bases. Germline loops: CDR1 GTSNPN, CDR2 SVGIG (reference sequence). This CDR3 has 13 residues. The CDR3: CAWSIGYTREQFF. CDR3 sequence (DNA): TGTGCCTGGAGTATTGGCTATACCAGGGAGCAGTTCTTC.

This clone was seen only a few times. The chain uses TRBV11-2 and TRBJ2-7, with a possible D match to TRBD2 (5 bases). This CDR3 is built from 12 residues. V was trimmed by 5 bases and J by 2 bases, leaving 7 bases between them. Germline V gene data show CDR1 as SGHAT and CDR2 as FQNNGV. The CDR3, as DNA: TGTGCCAGCAGCCCCGGGACCTACGAGCAGTACTTC. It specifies CASSPGTYEQYF.

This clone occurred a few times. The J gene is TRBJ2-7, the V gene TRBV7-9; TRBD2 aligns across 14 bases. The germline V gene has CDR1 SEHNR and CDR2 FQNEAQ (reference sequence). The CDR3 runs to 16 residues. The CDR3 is CSVGLAGGVGTYEQYF. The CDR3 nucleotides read TGTTCCGTCGGACTAGCGGGAGGAGTAGGAACCTACGAGCAGTACTTC.

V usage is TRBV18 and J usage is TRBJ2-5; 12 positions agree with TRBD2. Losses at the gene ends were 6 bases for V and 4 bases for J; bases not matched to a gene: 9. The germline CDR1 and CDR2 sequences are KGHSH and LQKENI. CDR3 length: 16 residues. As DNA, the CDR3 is TGTGCCAGCTCCGACGGACTAGCGGGGACCTTAGAGACCCAGTACTTC. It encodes CASSDGLAGTLETQYF. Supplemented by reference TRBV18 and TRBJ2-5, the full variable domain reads NAGVMQNPRHLVRRRGQEARLRCSPMKGHSHVYWYRQLPEEGLKFMVYLQKENIIDESGMPKERFSAEFPKEGPSILRIQQVVRGDSAAYFCASSDGLAGTLETQYFGPGTRLLVL.

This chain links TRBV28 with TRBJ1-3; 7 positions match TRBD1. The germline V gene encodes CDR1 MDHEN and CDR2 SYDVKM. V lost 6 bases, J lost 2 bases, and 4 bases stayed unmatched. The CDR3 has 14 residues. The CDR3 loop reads CASRETGAGNTIYF. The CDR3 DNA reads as TGTGCCAGCAGAGAAACAGGGGCTGGAAACACCATATATTTT.

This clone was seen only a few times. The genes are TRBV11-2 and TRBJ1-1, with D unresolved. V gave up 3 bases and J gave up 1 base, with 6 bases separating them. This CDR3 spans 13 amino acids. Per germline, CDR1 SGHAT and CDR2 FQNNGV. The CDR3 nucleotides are TGTGCCAGCAGCTTCGAGTCGAACACTGAAGCTTTCTTT. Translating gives CASSFESNTEAFF. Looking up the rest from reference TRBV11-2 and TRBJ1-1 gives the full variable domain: EAGVAQSPRYKIIEKRQSVAFWCNPISGHATLYWYQQILGQGPKLLIQFQNNGVVDDSQLPKDRFSAERLKGVDSTLKIQPAKLEDSAVYLCASSFESNTEAFFGQGTRLTVV.

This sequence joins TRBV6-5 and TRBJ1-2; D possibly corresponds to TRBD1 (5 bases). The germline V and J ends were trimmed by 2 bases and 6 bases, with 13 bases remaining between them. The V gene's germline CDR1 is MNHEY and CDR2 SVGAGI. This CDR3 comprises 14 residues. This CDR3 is CASSYLVGGNGYTF. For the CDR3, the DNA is TGTGCCAGCAGTTACCTTGTGGGGGGGAATGGCTACACCTTC.

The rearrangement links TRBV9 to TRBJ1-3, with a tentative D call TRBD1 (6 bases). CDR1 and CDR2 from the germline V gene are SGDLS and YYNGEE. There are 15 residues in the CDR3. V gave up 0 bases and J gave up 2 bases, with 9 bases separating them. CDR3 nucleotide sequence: TGTGCCAGCAGCGTAGAGGGGGGGCCTGGAAACACCATATATTTT. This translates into CASSVEGGPGNTIYF.

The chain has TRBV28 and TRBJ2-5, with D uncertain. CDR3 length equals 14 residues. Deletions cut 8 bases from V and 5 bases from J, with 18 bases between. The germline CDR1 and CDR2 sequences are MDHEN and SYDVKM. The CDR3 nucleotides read TGTGCCAGCTCCCTCCAGGTCCAGGTCGAGACCCAGTACTTC. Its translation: CASSLQVQVETQYF. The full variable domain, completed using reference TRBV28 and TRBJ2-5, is DVKVTQSSRYLVKRTGEKVFLECVQDMDHENMFWYRQDPGLGLRLIYFSYDVKMKEKGDIPEGYSVSREKKERFSLILESASTNQTSMYLCASSLQVQVETQYFGPGTRLLVL.

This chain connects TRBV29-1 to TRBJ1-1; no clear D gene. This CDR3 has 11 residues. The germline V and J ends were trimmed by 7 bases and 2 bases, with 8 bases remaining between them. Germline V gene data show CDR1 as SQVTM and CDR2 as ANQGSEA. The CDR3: CSARGNTEAFF. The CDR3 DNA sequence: TGCAGCGCCCGGGGTAACACTGAAGCTTTCTTT.

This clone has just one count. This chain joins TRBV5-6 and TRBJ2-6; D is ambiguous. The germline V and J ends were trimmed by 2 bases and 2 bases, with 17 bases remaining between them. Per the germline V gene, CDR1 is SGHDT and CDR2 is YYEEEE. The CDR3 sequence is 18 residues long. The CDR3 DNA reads TGTGCCAGCAGCTTTAGAGGCACCTTTGGAGCTGGGGCCAACGTCCTGACTTTC. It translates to CASSFRGTFGAGANVLTF. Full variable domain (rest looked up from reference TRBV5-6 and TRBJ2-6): DAGVTQSPTHLIKTRGQQVTLRCSPKSGHDTVSWYQQALGQGPQFIFQYYEEEERQRGNFPDRFSGHQFPNYSSELNVNALLLGDSALYLCASSFRGTFGAGANVLTFGAGSRLTVL.

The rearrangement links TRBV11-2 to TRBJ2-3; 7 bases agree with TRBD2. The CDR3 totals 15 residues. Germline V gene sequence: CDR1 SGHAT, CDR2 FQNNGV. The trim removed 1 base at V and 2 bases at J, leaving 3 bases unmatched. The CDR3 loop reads CASSLVGGDTDTQYF. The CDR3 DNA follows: TGTGCCAGCAGCTTAGTTGGGGGGGACACAGATACGCAGTATTTT.